This T cell receptor (beta chain) comes out of a study of siplizumab effects on memory and regulatory T cells (dated by TCRdb to about 2019). In terms of the full investigation: The study examined how the anti-CD2 antibody siplizumab affects alloreactive T-cell subsets in allogeneic mixed lymphocyte reactions built from human PBMCs. Points the paper makes about the study in general: Whether proliferating Tregs from siplizumab cultures were suppressive was not functionally confirmed. Because sequences below about 10^-5 frequency were poorly captured, only a minor fraction of alloreactive clones could be mapped to unstimulated subsets. The cumulative frequency of alloreactive sequences that could be traced back to unstimulated CD4+ memory T cells was significantly reduced by siplizumab. Compared with memory T cells, unstimulated naive T cells appeared more diverse, and naive cells seemed to make a substantial contribution to the alloresponse. A naive or memory phenotype could not be assigned to roughly 75-95% of proliferating CD4+ or CD8+ clones. Among mappable alloreactive CD4+ clones, an average Treg-derived fraction of about 69% was observed with siplizumab, compared with roughly 25% in control reactions.

A note on this clone: Its antigen is currently not known. No base-level quality is on record; no much larger clone is a single base apart.

Preparation of the library involved the immunoSEQ multiplex PCR assay. Roughly 10^5 TCR templates per sample were assayed on the deep sequencing platform. Genomic DNA extracted from sorted T cells was the material used for TCRbeta CDR3 sequencing. The paper's data handling went like this. The R programming language was used for clonal analysis of TCRbeta CDR3 data. Alloreactive CD4+ and CD8+ clones were identified by comparing unstimulated samples to CFSE-low samples taken after the reaction. Regulatory or non-regulatory origin of alloreactive CD4+ clones was assigned by matching sequences to the sorted unstimulated Treg and non-Treg repertoires. TCRdb retrieved this table from immuneACCESS and kept in-frame rearrangements only. Not all clones are present; in checked studies, unresolved V genes account for under half, and no reason is known for the remainder. The DNA was the basis for D and trimming; V, J and clone size are from that table. The sample has 57,000 or so clones on record, around three quarters of them singletons. Roughly 0.4% of the sample belongs to the ten largest clones.

V and J lose 2 bases and 2 bases, and a span of 7 bases separates them. The CDR3, cysteine through phenylalanine, is 13 amino acids long. Left in the record is the CDR3 DNA by itself, 39 bases read in frame from the first base. The CDR1 and CDR2 encoded by the germline V gene are SGHTA and FQGNSA. Unstimulated CD4+ memory cells were also sequenced in three donor pairs, together with CD4+ naive, CD8+ TEMRA, CD8+ naive and CD8+ effector memory subsets. Sorted unstimulated T cells and proliferating T cells recovered from mixed lymphocyte reactions were subjected to TCRbeta CDR3 sequencing. Fresh whole blood from around 10 HLA-typed healthy donors was used as the source from which PBMCs were isolated.

The material sequenced was memory CD4+ T cells sorted from blood. What this sample's cell subset or site label stands for: unstimulated CD4+ memory T cells. The origin of this receptor is a human donor in good health. The chain is encoded by TRBV7-2 joined to TRBJ2-7; the D gene is not confidently resolved. The bases read TGTGCCAGCAGCTTAACTGACACCTACGAGCAGTACTTC. Its coded protein is CASSLTDTYEQYF.